A selection of T cell receptor beta chains follows, all from one sample in a study of blood T cell repertoires in COVID-19. Repertoires were generated with immunoSEQ multiplex PCR, while TCRdb's copy carries only in-frame clones and drops some. The sample has a few hundred thousand clones; around 85% are singletons. Sequencing was carried out using peripheral blood. All receptors derive from a woman aged 50 to 65 with acute or convalescent COVID-19. The CDR3 runs from the conserved cysteine through the conserved F or W. D genes are given only for firm matches. Rows may omit the clone size; those that give it use once, few, many or a size class.

NA	TRBJ1-1	NA	TRBV7-3	TGTGCCAGCAGCTTAAGGCAGGCCCTACCGGGAACCACTGAAGCTTTCTTT	CASSLRQALPGTTEAFF
once	TRBJ1-1	NA	TRBV10-1	TGCGCCAGCAGGGGAGACACTGAAGCTTTCTTT	CASRGDTEAFF
NA	TRBJ2-3	NA	TRBV29-1	TGCAGCGTTGAATCAGGGGTGGGTCCGCTCTCCGATACGCAGTATTTT	CSVESGVGPLSDTQYF
once	TRBJ2-2	TRBD1	TRBV4-3	TGCGCCAGCAGCCCTCCTACAGGGGTGGCCGGGGAGCTGTTTTTT	CASSPPTGVAGELFF
NA	TRBJ2-1	TRBD2	TRBV7-2	TGTGCCAGCAGCTTAGGACTAGCGGTGCCCTCCTACAATGAGCAGTTCTTC	CASSLGLAVPSYNEQFF
NA	TRBJ2-7	TRBD1	TRBV6-2/TRBV6-3	TGTGCCAGCAGCCAACAGGGGGCTGGGTACGAGCAGTACTTC	CASSQQGAGYEQYF
NA	TRBJ2-5	NA	TRBV6-5	TGTGCCAGCAGTTACGCCGCCAGGGGCGCGGCGGAGACCCAGTACTTC	CASSYAARGAAETQYF
NA	TRBJ2-3	TRBD2	TRBV11-2	TGTGCCAGCAGCTTAGGGAGGGGAGGGCACACAGATACGCAGTATTTT	CASSLGRGGHTDTQYF
NA	TRBJ2-1	NA	TRBV5-1	TGCGCCAGCAGCTTGGCCTGGGGCGGAATTGTGAATGAGCAGTTCTTC	CASSLAWGGIVNEQFF
NA	TRBJ2-7	TRBD1	TRBV7-9	TGTGCCAGCAGCGGGACAGGACCCTACGAGCAGTACTTC	CASSGTGPYEQYF
NA	TRBJ2-2	NA	TRBV6-4	TGTGCCAGCAGTGAAAGAGACACCGGGGAGCTGTTTTTT	CASSERDTGELFF
NA	TRBJ1-2	NA	TRBV5-6	TGTGCCAGCACCCACCAGTATCCTTATGGCTACACCTTC	CASTHQYPYGYTF
NA	TRBJ2-7	TRBD2	TRBV5-4	TGTGCCAGCAGCTTAGGCGGACTAGCGGGAACCTACGAGCAGTACTTC	CASSLGGLAGTYEQYF
many	TRBJ1-6	TRBD1	TRBV7-8	TGTGCCAGCAGCTTTGGACAGGCGGCAAGCTCCTATAATTCACCCCTCCACTTT	CASSFGQAASSYNSPLHF
NA	TRBJ2-1	NA	TRBV10-3	TGTGCCATCAGTGAGTCGACGGGAGTACTCAATGAGCAGTTCTTC	CAISESTGVLNEQFF
few	TRBJ1-5	TRBD1	TRBV2	TGTGCCAGCAGGAGGGACAGGGGATCCAATCAGCCCCAGCATTTT	CASRRDRGSNQPQHF
NA	TRBJ2-2	NA	TRBV7-7	TGTGCCAGCAGCCCGACCATGTTGGGGCGCGCCGGGGAGCTGTTTTTT	CASSPTMLGRAGELFF
NA	TRBJ2-7	TRBD1	TRBV29-1	TGCAGCGCTATCGGACAGGGGGCCTACGAGCAGTACTTC	CSAIGQGAYEQYF
NA	TRBJ1-4	TRBD1	TRBV9	TGTGCCAGCACCCAAGGGGGCATGGCTAATGAAAAACTGTTTTTT	CASTQGGMANEKLFF
few	TRBJ1-3	TRBD1	TRBV30	TGTGCCTGGAACCCAGGGGGTCACTCTGGAAACACCATATATTTT	CAWNPGGHSGNTIYF
once	TRBJ2-2	NA	TRBV5-1	TGCGCCAGCAGCTTGGTGGGGACAAACACCGGGGAGCTGTTTTTT	CASSLVGTNTGELFF
NA	TRBJ2-1	NA	TRBV11-2	TGTGCCAGCAGCTTAGGGAGCGGATCAGTATTCGATGAGCAGTTCTTC	CASSLGSGSVFDEQFF
NA	TRBJ2-7	TRBD1	TRBV5-1	TGCGCCAGCAGCGCTGGACAGGGTTACTACGAGCAGTACTTC	CASSAGQGYYEQYF
NA	TRBJ2-3	TRBD2	TRBV11-2	TGTGCCAGCAGCGGCCTAGCGGGAGCGCAGACAGATACGCAGTATTTT	CASSGLAGAQTDTQYF
NA	TRBJ2-7	TRBD1	TRBV5-4	TGTGCCAGCAGCTTGAATACAGGGGGATGGAGCTCCTACGAGCAGTACTTC	CASSLNTGGWSSYEQYF
NA	TRBJ1-4	NA	TRBV6-5	TGTGCCAGCAGTCCCGGAAGAGGTGAAAAACTGTTTTTT	CASSPGRGEKLFF
NA	TRBJ2-7	NA	TRBV30	TGTGCCTGGAAGGGATCCGGAGGGAGCTCCTACGAGCAGTACTTC	CAWKGSGGSSYEQYF
once	TRBJ1-1	NA	TRBV18	TGTGCCAGCTCACGATCCTACAACCGAGGGAGCAACTTGAACACTGAAGCTTTCTTT	CASSRSYNRGSNLNTEAFF
NA	TRBJ2-2	NA	TRBV5-3	TGTGCCAGCCCCTCGGCAGGGGACACCGGGGAGCTGTTTTTT	CASPSAGDTGELFF
NA	TRBJ1-5	NA	TRBV7-8	TGTGCCAGCAGCCCTAAGGTGACATTCAATCAGCCCCAGCATTTT	CASSPKVTFNQPQHF
NA	TRBJ2-3	NA	TRBV7-2	TGTGCCAGCAGCCCGAGCACAGATACGCAGTATTTT	CASSPSTDTQYF
NA	TRBJ1-1	NA	TRBV29-1	TGCAGCGTTGACCGGGGGGCTGAAGCTTTCTTT	CSVDRGAEAFF
NA	TRBJ2-1	TRBD1	TRBV6-5	TGTGCCAGCAGTTACGCGCCGGGACAGGGGGCGAATGAGCAGTTCTTC	CASSYAPGQGANEQFF
NA	TRBJ1-2	NA	TRBV7-9	TGTGCCTGGGAAGGGGCCCCGGGCTATGGCTACACCTTC	CAWEGAPGYGYTF
NA	TRBJ2-2	NA	TRBV15	TGTGCCACCAGCAGAGTGCGGAGCACCGGGGAGCTGTTTTTT	CATSRVRSTGELFF
NA	TRBJ1-1	TRBD1	TRBV29-1	TGCAGCGTGGTTCAGGGGGCTAGGGACACTGAAGCTTTCTTT	CSVVQGARDTEAFF
NA	TRBJ2-5	TRBD1	TRBV24-1	TGTGCCACCAGTGATTTGGACAGGGGAGTGGGGGAGACCCAGTACTTC	CATSDLDRGVGETQYF